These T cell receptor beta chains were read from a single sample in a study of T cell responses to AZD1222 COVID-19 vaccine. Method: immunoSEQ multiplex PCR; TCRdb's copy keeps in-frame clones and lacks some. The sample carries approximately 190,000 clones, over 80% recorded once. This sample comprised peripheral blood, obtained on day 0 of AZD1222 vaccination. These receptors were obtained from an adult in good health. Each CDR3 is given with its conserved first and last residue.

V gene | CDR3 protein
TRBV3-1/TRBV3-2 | CASSGGGTLSTDTQYF
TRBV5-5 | CASTSQGGANYGYTF
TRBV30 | CAWSANSNQPQHF
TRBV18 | CASSPLQGYEQYF
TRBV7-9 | CASRGTGGATPNTEAFF
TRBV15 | CATSRDRGVQPQHF
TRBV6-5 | CASTSFGKSGELFF
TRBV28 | CASSLGGSGTDTQYF
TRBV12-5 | CASGLASDRANEKLFF
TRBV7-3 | CASSQAGLETQYF
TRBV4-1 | CASSQDIGPRLKTEAFF
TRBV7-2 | CASSLAGQLNQPQHF